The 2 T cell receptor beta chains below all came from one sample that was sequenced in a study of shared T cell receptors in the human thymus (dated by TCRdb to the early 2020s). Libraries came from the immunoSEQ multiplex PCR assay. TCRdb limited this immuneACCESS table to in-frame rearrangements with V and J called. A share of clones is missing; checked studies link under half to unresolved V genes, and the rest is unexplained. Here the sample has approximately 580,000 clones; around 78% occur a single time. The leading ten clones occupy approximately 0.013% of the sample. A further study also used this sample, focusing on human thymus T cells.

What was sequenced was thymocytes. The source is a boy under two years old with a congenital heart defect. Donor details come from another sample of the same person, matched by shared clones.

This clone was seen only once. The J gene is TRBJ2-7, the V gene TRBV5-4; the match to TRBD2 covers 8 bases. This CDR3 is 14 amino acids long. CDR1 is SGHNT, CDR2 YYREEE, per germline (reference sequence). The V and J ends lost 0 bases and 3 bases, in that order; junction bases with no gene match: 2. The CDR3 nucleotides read TGTGCCAGCAGCTTGGGGCGGGAGGACTACGAGCAGTACTTC. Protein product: CASSLGREDYEQYF.

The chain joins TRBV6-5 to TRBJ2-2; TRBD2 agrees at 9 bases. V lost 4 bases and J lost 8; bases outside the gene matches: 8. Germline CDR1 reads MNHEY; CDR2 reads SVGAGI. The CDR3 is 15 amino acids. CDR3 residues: CASSSVLAGLGELFF. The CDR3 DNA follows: TGTGCCAGCAGTTCGGTACTAGCGGGTTTGGGGGAGCTGTTTTTT.